This T cell receptor beta chain was retrieved from a study of blood T cell repertoires in COVID-19. Study background: Sites across the United States, Italy and Spain contributed samples from acute and convalescent COVID-19.

Original handling: Estimation of nucleated cell counts relied on the amplification of reference gene primers. The protocol was immunoSEQ multiplex PCR, while the TCRdb copy is restricted to in-frame clones and leaves out a portion. V and J calls and clone size come straight from that table; D and trimming were deduced from the DNA. Of fewer than 400,000 clones in the sample, roughly 90% are singletons; the top ten hold approximately 18%. V lost 2 bases to trimming and J lost 5 bases, with 13 bases between them. The CDR3 sequence is 14 residues long. Germline loops: CDR1 SGHKS, CDR2 YYEKEE (reference sequence). Categorization into cohorts depended on clinical history that participants reported.

This chain uses TRBV5-5 with TRBJ1-1; perhaps TRBD1 as D (5 bases). The material sequenced was PBMCs or T cells enriched from blood (not recorded which). This sequence originates from a woman in her twenties or thirties who had recovered from COVID-19. Here the CDR3 reads CASSFRGMGTEAFF. The DNA of the CDR3 is TGTGCCAGCAGCTTTAGGGGAATGGGGACTGAAGCTTTCTTT.